Described below is a single T cell receptor beta chain sequence and its context. The data originate from a study of blood T cell repertoires in COVID-19. Assay: immunoSEQ multiplex PCR; the TCRdb copy retains only in-frame clones and omits some. The sample contains around 210,000 clones, about 78% of which appear only once. V was clipped by 10 bases and J by 5 bases; unmatched bases: 14. Per the germline V gene, CDR1 is MNHEY and CDR2 is SVGAGI. CDR3 length: 15 residues. Source material: peripheral blood. The rearrangement joins TRBV6-5 to TRBJ1-5, with 7 bases identical to TRBD1. This clonotype was sampled from a woman in her seventies with acute or convalescent COVID-19. CDR3 bases: TGTGCCACCAAAATCCGACAGGGTGGGGATCAGCCCCAGCATTTT. It yields the protein CATKIRQGGDQPQHF.